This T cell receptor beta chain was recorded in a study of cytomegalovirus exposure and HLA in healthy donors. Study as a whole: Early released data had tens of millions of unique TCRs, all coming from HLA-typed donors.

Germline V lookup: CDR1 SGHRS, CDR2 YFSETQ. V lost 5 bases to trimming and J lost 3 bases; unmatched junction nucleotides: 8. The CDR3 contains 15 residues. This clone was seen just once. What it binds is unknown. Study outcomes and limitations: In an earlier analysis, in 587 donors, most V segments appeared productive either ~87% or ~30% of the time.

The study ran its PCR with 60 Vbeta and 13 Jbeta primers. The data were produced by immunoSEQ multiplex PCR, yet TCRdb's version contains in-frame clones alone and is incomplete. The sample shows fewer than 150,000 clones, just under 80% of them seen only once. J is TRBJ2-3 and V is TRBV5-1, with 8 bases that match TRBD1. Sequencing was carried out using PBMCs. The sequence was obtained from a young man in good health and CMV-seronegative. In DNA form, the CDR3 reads TGCGCCAGCAGAGTACAGGGGGAGGTGACAGATACGCAGTATTTT. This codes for CASRVQGEVTDTQYF.